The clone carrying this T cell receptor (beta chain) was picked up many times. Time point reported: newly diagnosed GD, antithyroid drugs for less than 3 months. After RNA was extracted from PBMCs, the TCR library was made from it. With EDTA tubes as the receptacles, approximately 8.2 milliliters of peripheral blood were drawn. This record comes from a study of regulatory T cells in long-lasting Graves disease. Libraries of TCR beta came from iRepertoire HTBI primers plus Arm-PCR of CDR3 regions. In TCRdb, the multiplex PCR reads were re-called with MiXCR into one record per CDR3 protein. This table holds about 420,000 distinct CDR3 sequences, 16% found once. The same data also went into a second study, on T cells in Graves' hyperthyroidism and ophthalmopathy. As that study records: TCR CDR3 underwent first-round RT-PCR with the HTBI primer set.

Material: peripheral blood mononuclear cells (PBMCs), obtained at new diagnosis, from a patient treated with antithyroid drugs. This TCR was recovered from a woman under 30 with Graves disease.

The DNA for the CDR3 is TGTGCCAGCAGTCGACAGGGGGCGGAAGGAGAGACCCAGTACTTC. The encoded protein is CASSRQGAEGETQYF. The V and J genes are TRBV28 and TRBJ2-5; 10 nucleotides align to TRBD1. V lost 5 bases to trimming and J lost 4 bases; unmatched junction nucleotides: 7. Germline CDR1 is MDHEN and CDR2 is SYDVKM. The CDR3 runs to 15 residues.